The rows below give T cell receptor beta chains drawn from one sample of a study of T-cell memory formation after mild COVID-19. TCRdb processed the 5' RACE reads anew with MiXCR; each CDR3 protein has one entry. The sample lists around 450,000 distinct CDR3 sequences; approximately 20% were seen once. Sequencing input: PBMCs or a T cell subset sorted from them (not recorded which). Every receptor here comes from an adult woman who had mild COVID-19 (a few samples of this study predate the infection). Cell type and time point are not known. Each CDR3 is given with its conserved first and last residue. The order of the fields is D gene, CDR3 length, J gene, V gene, clone size, CDR3 protein, CDR3 DNA. A D gene is named only where the DNA matches it firmly. Where a row states a size, it is once, few, many or the class of an expanded clone; other rows omit it.

d_gene: -; len: 15; j_gene: TRBJ2-3; v_gene: TRBV5-1; abundance: few; CDR3aa: CASSFSRGYTDTQYF; CDR3nt: TGCGCCAGCAGCTTCTCGAGGGGATACACAGATACGCAGTATTTT
d_gene: -; len: 13; j_gene: TRBJ2-7; v_gene: TRBV6-2/TRBV6-3; abundance: -; CDR3aa: CASMWDRSYEQYF; CDR3nt: TGTGCCAGCATGTGGGACCGCTCCTACGAGCAGTACTTC
d_gene: TRBD2; len: 17; j_gene: TRBJ2-1; v_gene: TRBV15; abundance: few; CDR3aa: CATSRDRVGLAGREQFF; CDR3nt: TGTGCCACCAGCAGAGATCGTGTAGGGCTAGCGGGACGTGAGCAGTTCTTC
d_gene: -; len: 14; j_gene: TRBJ2-7; v_gene: TRBV27; abundance: -; CDR3aa: CASSSPLGSYEQYF; CDR3nt: TGTGCCAGCAGTTCCCCTCTCGGCTCCTACGAGCAGTACTTC
d_gene: -; len: 14; j_gene: TRBJ2-1; v_gene: TRBV9; abundance: few; CDR3aa: CASSGSLDYAEQFF; CDR3nt: TGTGCCAGCAGCGGAAGCCTGGACTACGCGGAGCAGTTCTTC
d_gene: -; len: 16; j_gene: TRBJ1-1; v_gene: TRBV24-1; abundance: few; CDR3aa: CATSDPTGTDRGRAFF; CDR3nt: TGTGCCACCAGTGATCCGACCGGGACGGATCGAGGAAGAGCTTTCTTT
d_gene: -; len: 17; j_gene: TRBJ2-3; v_gene: TRBV24-1; abundance: -; CDR3aa: CATSGAGVDSRTDTQYF; CDR3nt: TGTGCCACCAGTGGGGCAGGGGTCGACTCGCGCACAGATACGCAGTATTTT
d_gene: TRBD2; len: 16; j_gene: TRBJ2-1; v_gene: TRBV6-5; abundance: -; CDR3aa: CASSYSESGGNNEQFF; CDR3nt: TGTGCCAGCAGTTACTCCGAAAGCGGGGGAAACAATGAGCAGTTCTTC
d_gene: -; len: 12; j_gene: TRBJ1-4; v_gene: TRBV20-1; abundance: -; CDR3aa: CSAVGDDAKLFF; CDR3nt: TGCAGTGCTGTAGGGGACGACGCAAAACTGTTTTTT
d_gene: -; len: 17; j_gene: TRBJ2-5; v_gene: TRBV20-1; abundance: -; CDR3aa: CSARDRRRTVNQETQYF; CDR3nt: TGCAGTGCTAGAGATAGGCGGAGAACCGTCAATCAAGAGACCCAGTACTTC
d_gene: -; len: 14; j_gene: TRBJ2-7; v_gene: TRBV29-1; abundance: -; CDR3aa: CSVEDGYRAYEQYF; CDR3nt: TGCAGCGTTGAAGATGGATACAGGGCCTACGAGCAGTACTTC
d_gene: -; len: 13; j_gene: TRBJ2-7; v_gene: TRBV11-3; abundance: few; CDR3aa: CASSPHPSYEQYF; CDR3nt: TGTGCCAGCAGCCCTCATCCCTCGTACGAGCAGTACTTC
d_gene: -; len: 15; j_gene: TRBJ1-3; v_gene: TRBV5-1; abundance: few; CDR3aa: CASSFGGISGNTIYF; CDR3nt: TGCGCCAGCAGCTTCGGAGGGATCTCTGGAAACACCATATATTTT
d_gene: TRBD2; len: 16; j_gene: TRBJ2-5; v_gene: TRBV6-5; abundance: few; CDR3aa: CASSPLSWEGRETQYF; CDR3nt: TGTGCCAGCAGTCCCCTATCGTGGGAGGGTAGAGAGACCCAGTACTTC
d_gene: -; len: 11; j_gene: TRBJ2-5; v_gene: TRBV10-3; abundance: few; CDR3aa: CAISEKETQYF; CDR3nt: TGTGCCATCAGTGAGAAAGAGACCCAGTACTTC
d_gene: -; len: 15; j_gene: TRBJ2-1; v_gene: TRBV15; abundance: few; CDR3aa: CATSRAKGSYNEQFF; CDR3nt: TGTGCCACCAGCCGAGCCAAGGGCTCCTACAATGAGCAGTTCTTC
d_gene: -; len: 15; j_gene: TRBJ1-1; v_gene: TRBV6-6; abundance: -; CDR3aa: CASSYSVQMNTEAFF; CDR3nt: TGTGCCAGCAGTTACTCGGTCCAGATGAACACTGAAGCTTTCTTT
d_gene: TRBD1; len: 15; j_gene: TRBJ2-2; v_gene: TRBV19; abundance: few; CDR3aa: CASSARTGGYGELFF; CDR3nt: TGTGCCAGTAGTGCCCGGACAGGGGGATACGGGGAGCTGTTTTTT
d_gene: -; len: 16; j_gene: TRBJ1-1; v_gene: TRBV6-5; abundance: -; CDR3aa: CASIHRVGVSNTEAFF; CDR3nt: TGTGCCAGCATCCACAGGGTCGGAGTCAGCAACACTGAAGCTTTCTTT
d_gene: TRBD2; len: 17; j_gene: TRBJ2-7; v_gene: TRBV5-4; abundance: -; CDR3aa: CASSSTSGGSPRYEQYF; CDR3nt: TGTGCCAGCAGCTCCACTAGCGGGGGGAGTCCACGCTACGAGCAGTACTTC
d_gene: -; len: 13; j_gene: TRBJ2-2; v_gene: TRBV3-1; abundance: few; CDR3aa: CASSHRNTGELFF; CDR3nt: TGTGCCAGCAGCCACAGAAACACCGGGGAGCTGTTTTTT
d_gene: TRBD2; len: 13; j_gene: TRBJ2-7; v_gene: TRBV20-1; abundance: -; CDR3aa: CSAGTSGTYEQYF; CDR3nt: TGCAGTGCGGGGACTAGCGGGACCTACGAGCAGTACTTC
d_gene: -; len: 14; j_gene: TRBJ1-4; v_gene: TRBV12-3/TRBV12-4; abundance: -; CDR3aa: CASSPRAENEKLFF; CDR3nt: TGTGCCAGCAGCCCCCGGGCCGAGAATGAAAAACTGTTTTTT
d_gene: -; len: 16; j_gene: TRBJ2-1; v_gene: TRBV18; abundance: few; CDR3aa: CASSPLKGVAYNEQFF; CDR3nt: TGTGCCAGCTCACCACTTAAGGGGGTGGCGTACAATGAGCAGTTCTTC
d_gene: -; len: 15; j_gene: TRBJ1-2; v_gene: TRBV7-9; abundance: -; CDR3aa: CASSPPRGGNYGYTF; CDR3nt: TGTGCCAGCAGCCCACCCCGAGGGGGGAACTATGGCTACACCTTC
d_gene: -; len: 12; j_gene: TRBJ2-2; v_gene: TRBV20-1; abundance: few; CDR3aa: CSAVGGIGELFF; CDR3nt: TGCAGTGCTGTAGGGGGGATCGGGGAGCTGTTTTTT
d_gene: -; len: 14; j_gene: TRBJ1-2; v_gene: TRBV3-1; abundance: many; CDR3aa: CASSIPGAGYGYTF; CDR3nt: TGTGCCAGCAGCATTCCAGGGGCTGGCTATGGCTACACCTTC
d_gene: TRBD2; len: 16; j_gene: TRBJ2-1; v_gene: TRBV9; abundance: few; CDR3aa: CASSEGTSGRLDEQFF; CDR3nt: TGTGCCAGCAGCGAGGGGACTAGCGGGAGGTTAGATGAGCAGTTCTTC
d_gene: TRBD1; len: 12; j_gene: TRBJ1-2; v_gene: TRBV20-1; abundance: few; CDR3aa: CSAGDRGYGYTF; CDR3nt: TGCAGTGCTGGGGACAGGGGATATGGCTACACCTTC
d_gene: -; len: 11; j_gene: TRBJ2-7; v_gene: TRBV7-2; abundance: few; CDR3aa: CASSVRYEQYF; CDR3nt: TGTGCCAGCAGCGTCCGGTACGAGCAGTACTTC
d_gene: -; len: 16; j_gene: TRBJ1-5; v_gene: TRBV20-1; abundance: -; CDR3aa: CSARDTGLGSNQPQHF; CDR3nt: TGCAGTGCTAGAGACACAGGGCTTGGCAGCAATCAGCCCCAGCATTTT
d_gene: TRBD1; len: 16; j_gene: TRBJ2-5; v_gene: TRBV18; abundance: few; CDR3aa: CASSTYGQGNQETQYF; CDR3nt: TGTGCCAGCTCAACATACGGACAGGGAAATCAAGAGACCCAGTACTTC
d_gene: -; len: 14; j_gene: TRBJ1-6; v_gene: TRBV6-1; abundance: few; CDR3aa: CASSDRQLDSPLHF; CDR3nt: TGTGCCAGCAGTGACAGACAGTTGGATTCACCCCTCCACTTT
d_gene: -; len: 12; j_gene: TRBJ1-1; v_gene: TRBV11-3; abundance: few; CDR3aa: CASSHERGEAFF; CDR3nt: TGTGCCAGCAGCCACGAGAGGGGTGAAGCTTTCTTT
d_gene: -; len: 15; j_gene: TRBJ1-4; v_gene: TRBV5-1; abundance: few; CDR3aa: CASSSGTVINEKLFF; CDR3nt: TGCGCCAGCAGCTCCGGGACGGTGATTAATGAAAAACTGTTTTTT
d_gene: TRBD1; len: 17; j_gene: TRBJ2-7; v_gene: TRBV27; abundance: -; CDR3aa: CASSLLSGTGNRYEQYF; CDR3nt: TGTGCCAGCAGTTTACTATCAGGGACAGGGAACCGGTACGAGCAGTACTTC
d_gene: TRBD2; len: 16; j_gene: TRBJ2-7; v_gene: TRBV10-3; abundance: few; CDR3aa: CAISESELADNYEQYF; CDR3nt: TGTGCCATCAGTGAGTCAGAGCTAGCGGACAACTACGAGCAGTACTTC
d_gene: -; len: 16; j_gene: TRBJ2-4; v_gene: TRBV5-5; abundance: -; CDR3aa: CASSRSGTSSKNIQYF; CDR3nt: TGTGCCAGCAGCCGCTCCGGGACATCCAGCAAAAACATTCAGTACTTC
d_gene: -; len: 12; j_gene: TRBJ2-1; v_gene: TRBV20-1; abundance: few; CDR3aa: CSASRQGNEQFF; CDR3nt: TGCAGTGCAAGCCGTCAGGGAAATGAGCAGTTCTTC
d_gene: TRBD1; len: 15; j_gene: TRBJ2-7; v_gene: TRBV15; abundance: few; CDR3aa: CATSLTKTGPYEQYF; CDR3nt: TGTGCCACCAGCCTCACCAAGACAGGGCCCTACGAGCAGTACTTC
d_gene: -; len: 15; j_gene: TRBJ1-5; v_gene: TRBV5-1; abundance: -; CDR3aa: CASREGPLSNQPQHF; CDR3nt: TGCGCCAGCAGAGAGGGTCCTCTTAGCAATCAGCCCCAGCATTTT
d_gene: -; len: 14; j_gene: TRBJ1-1; v_gene: TRBV7-3; abundance: -; CDR3aa: CASSPSPGVTEAFF; CDR3nt: TGTGCCAGCAGCCCTTCTCCAGGGGTCACTGAAGCTTTCTTT
d_gene: -; len: 15; j_gene: TRBJ1-1; v_gene: TRBV5-1; abundance: few; CDR3aa: CASSLDPETNTEAFF; CDR3nt: TGCGCCAGCAGCTTGGACCCAGAAACAAACACTGAAGCTTTCTTT
d_gene: TRBD1; len: 15; j_gene: TRBJ2-5; v_gene: TRBV5-1; abundance: many; CDR3aa: CASSLVGAGGGTQYF; CDR3nt: TGCGCCAGCAGCTTGGTTGGCGCAGGGGGCGGGACCCAGTACTTC
d_gene: TRBD2; len: 15; j_gene: TRBJ2-2; v_gene: TRBV5-1; abundance: many; CDR3aa: CASNLGGSNTGELFF; CDR3nt: TGCGCCAGCAACCTCGGGGGGTCGAACACCGGGGAGCTGTTTTTT
d_gene: -; len: 13; j_gene: TRBJ2-5; v_gene: TRBV6-5; abundance: -; CDR3aa: CASSETLQETQYF; CDR3nt: TGTGCCAGCAGTGAGACACTACAAGAGACCCAGTACTTC
d_gene: TRBD1; len: 15; j_gene: TRBJ2-5; v_gene: TRBV12-3/TRBV12-4; abundance: -; CDR3aa: CASSSRGQAGRTQYF; CDR3nt: TGTGCCAGCAGTAGCCGGGGACAGGCGGGTAGGACCCAGTACTTC
d_gene: TRBD2; len: 16; j_gene: TRBJ2-3; v_gene: TRBV7-2; abundance: few; CDR3aa: CASSPVIAGATDTQYF; CDR3nt: TGTGCCAGCAGCCCCGTTATAGCGGGGGCCACAGATACGCAGTATTTT
d_gene: -; len: 13; j_gene: TRBJ1-2; v_gene: TRBV27; abundance: -; CDR3aa: CASSGSGVYGYTF; CDR3nt: TGTGCCAGCAGTGGGTCGGGCGTTTATGGCTACACCTTC
d_gene: TRBD2; len: 13; j_gene: TRBJ2-5; v_gene: TRBV15; abundance: few; CDR3aa: CATRRGGQETQYF; CDR3nt: TGTGCCACCAGGCGGGGGGGTCAAGAGACCCAGTACTTC
d_gene: -; len: 14; j_gene: TRBJ2-3; v_gene: TRBV9; abundance: few; CDR3aa: CASSPHLVTDTQYF; CDR3nt: TGTGCCAGCAGCCCTCACCTAGTCACAGATACGCAGTATTTT
d_gene: -; len: 15; j_gene: TRBJ2-1; v_gene: TRBV6-1; abundance: -; CDR3aa: CASSDFRLLYNEQFF; CDR3nt: TGTGCCAGCAGTGATTTTCGACTACTCTACAATGAGCAGTTCTTC
d_gene: -; len: 16; j_gene: TRBJ1-2; v_gene: TRBV5-1; abundance: -; CDR3aa: CASSIYTPGTDYGYTF; CDR3nt: TGCGCCAGCAGCATATACACCCCCGGTACAGATTATGGCTACACCTTC
d_gene: -; len: 16; j_gene: TRBJ2-6; v_gene: TRBV11-2; abundance: few; CDR3aa: CASSPNGVFGANVLTF; CDR3nt: TGTGCCAGCAGCCCCAACGGGGTGTTTGGGGCCAACGTCCTGACTTTC
d_gene: -; len: 14; j_gene: TRBJ1-2; v_gene: TRBV29-1; abundance: -; CDR3aa: CSAEVTPYRDGYTF; CDR3nt: TGCAGCGCGGAAGTCACCCCATACCGGGACGGCTACACCTTC
d_gene: TRBD2; len: 14; j_gene: TRBJ2-3; v_gene: TRBV10-3; abundance: -; CDR3aa: CAIRLAGSTDTQYF; CDR3nt: TGTGCCATCAGGCTAGCGGGGAGCACAGATACGCAGTATTTT
d_gene: TRBD1; len: 12; j_gene: TRBJ2-1; v_gene: TRBV2; abundance: -; CDR3aa: CASNPQGNEQFF; CDR3nt: TGTGCCAGCAATCCACAGGGGAATGAGCAGTTCTTC
d_gene: -; len: 14; j_gene: TRBJ2-1; v_gene: TRBV4-1; abundance: -; CDR3aa: CASSLLNSGDEQFF; CDR3nt: TGCGCCAGCAGCCTACTTAACTCCGGGGATGAGCAGTTCTTC
d_gene: -; len: 12; j_gene: TRBJ1-1; v_gene: TRBV6-2/TRBV6-3; abundance: -; CDR3aa: CASKDSNTEAFF; CDR3nt: TGTGCCAGCAAGGACTCCAACACTGAAGCTTTCTTT
d_gene: -; len: 13; j_gene: TRBJ2-7; v_gene: TRBV30; abundance: -; CDR3aa: CAWTPVRGGEQYF; CDR3nt: TGTGCCTGGACCCCCGTTCGGGGAGGCGAGCAGTACTTC